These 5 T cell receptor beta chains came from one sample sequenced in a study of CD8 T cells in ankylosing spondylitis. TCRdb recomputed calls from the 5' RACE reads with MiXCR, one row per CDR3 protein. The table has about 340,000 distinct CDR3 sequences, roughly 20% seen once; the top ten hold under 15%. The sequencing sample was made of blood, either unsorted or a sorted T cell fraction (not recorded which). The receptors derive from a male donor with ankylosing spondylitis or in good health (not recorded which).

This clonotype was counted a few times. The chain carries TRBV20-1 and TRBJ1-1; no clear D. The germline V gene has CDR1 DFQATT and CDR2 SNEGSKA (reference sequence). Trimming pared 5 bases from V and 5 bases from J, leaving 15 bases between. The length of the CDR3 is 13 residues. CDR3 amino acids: CSAPTGARTEAFF. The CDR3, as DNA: TGCAGTGCTCCGACCGGCGCAAGGACTGAAGCTTTCTTT.

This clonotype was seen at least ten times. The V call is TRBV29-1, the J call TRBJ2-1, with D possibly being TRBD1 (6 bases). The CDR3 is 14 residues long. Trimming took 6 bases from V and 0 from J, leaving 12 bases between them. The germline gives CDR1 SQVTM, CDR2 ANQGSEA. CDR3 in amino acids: CSVATGDSYNEQFF. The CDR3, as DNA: TGCAGCGTGGCGACAGGCGACTCCTACAATGAGCAGTTCTTC.

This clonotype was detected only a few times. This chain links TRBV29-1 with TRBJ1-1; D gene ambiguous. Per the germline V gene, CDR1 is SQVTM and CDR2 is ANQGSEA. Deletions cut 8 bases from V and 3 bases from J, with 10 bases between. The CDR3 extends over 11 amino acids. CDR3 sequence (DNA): TGCAGCTTCGACGGGTACACTGAAGCTTTCTTT. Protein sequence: CSFDGYTEAFF. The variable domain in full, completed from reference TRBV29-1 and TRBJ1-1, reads SAVISQKPSRDICQRGTSLTIQCQVDSQVTMMFWYRQQPGQSLTLIATANQGSEATYESGFVIDKFPISRPNLTFSTLTVSNMSPEDSSIYLCSFDGYTEAFFGQGTRLTVV.

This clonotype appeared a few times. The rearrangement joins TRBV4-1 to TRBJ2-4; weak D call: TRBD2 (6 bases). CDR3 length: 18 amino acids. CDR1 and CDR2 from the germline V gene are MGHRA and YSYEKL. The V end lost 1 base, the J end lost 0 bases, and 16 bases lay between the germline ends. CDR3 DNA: TGCGCCAGCAGCCAAGTCGATTTGGGGGGACTAGCCAAAAACATTCAGTACTTC. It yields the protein CASSQVDLGGLAKNIQYF.

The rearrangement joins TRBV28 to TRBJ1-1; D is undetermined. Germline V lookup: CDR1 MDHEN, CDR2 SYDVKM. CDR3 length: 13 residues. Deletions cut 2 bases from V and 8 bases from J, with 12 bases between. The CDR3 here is CASSLGGVSEAFF. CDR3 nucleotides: TGTGCCAGCAGTTTAGGCGGGGTATCAGAAGCTTTCTTT.